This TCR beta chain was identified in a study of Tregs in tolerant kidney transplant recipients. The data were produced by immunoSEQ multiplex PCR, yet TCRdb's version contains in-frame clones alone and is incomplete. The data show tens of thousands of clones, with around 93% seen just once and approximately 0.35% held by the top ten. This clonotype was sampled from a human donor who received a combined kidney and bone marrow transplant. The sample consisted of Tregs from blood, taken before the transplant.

CDR3 sequence: CASSPWAGDQPQHF. CDR3 DNA: TGTGCCAGCAGCCCCTGGGCGGGGGATCAGCCCCAGCATTTT. The gene calls are TRBV7-8 and TRBJ1-5; TRBD1 might be the D (5 bases). The germline gives CDR1 SGHVS, CDR2 FQNEAQ. Trimming shortened V by 5 bases and J by 5 bases, and 13 bases separated the two germline ends. CDR3 length equals 14 residues.